One and the same sample provided the 9 T cell receptor beta chains below, sequenced in a study of T-cell reconstitution after alpha-beta-depleted transplantation in children. As it was prepared, the TCRbeta library received unique molecular identifiers. A single record per CDR3 protein comes from TCRdb applying MiXCR to the PCR reads. The table lists about 210,000 distinct CDR3 sequences, about 15% of them singletons. Sequencing was performed on PBMCs, mostly from graft donor cells, taken 360 days after TCRalphabeta/CD19-depleted stem cell transplant. The origin of the receptors is a male patient under 10 years old who had a stem cell transplant for acute lymphoblastic leukemia, so the T cells may come from the graft donor.

Only a few counts were recorded for this clonotype. The CDR3 is CAWSVGPRIQGSSEQFF. For the CDR3, the DNA is TGTGCCTGGAGTGTAGGACCGAGAATACAGGGGAGCAGTGAGCAGTTCTTC. The J gene is TRBJ2-1, the V gene TRBV30; 7 bases agree with TRBD1. Germline values: CDR1 GTSNPN, CDR2 SVGIG (reference sequence). CDR3 length equals 17 residues. J lost 9 bases, V lost 0 bases, and 17 bases had no gene match. Based on the CDR3 plus reference TRBV30 and TRBJ2-1, the full variable domain is SQTIHQWPATLVQPVGSPLSLECTVEGTSNPNLYWYRQAAGRGLQLLFYSVGIGQISSEVPQNLSASRPQDRQFILSSKKLLLSDSGFYLCAWSVGPRIQGSSEQFFGPGTRLTVL.

This clonotype was seen a few times. This rearrangement joins TRBV10-2 to TRBJ2-2, with D possibly TRBD2 on 5 matching bases. V was cut by 8 bases and J by 2 bases, with 9 bases left in between. The CDR3 runs to 13 residues. Germline CDR1 reads WSHSY; CDR2 reads SAAADI. CDR3 DNA sequence: TGCGCCAGCGAGTCGGGAAACACCGGGGAGCTGTTTTTT. This gives the protein CASESGNTGELFF.

This clonotype was detected a few times. The V call is TRBV9, the J call TRBJ2-5, with D perhaps assigned TRBD1 or TRBD2 (5 bases each). This CDR3 contains 15 residues. The V gene lost 5 bases and the J gene lost 2 bases, with 16 bases spanning the gap. Germline V gene lookup returns CDR1 SGDLS and CDR2 YYNGEE. CDR3 region: CASRQPGRDQETQYF. CDR3 coding DNA: TGTGCCAGCAGGCAGCCGGGACGAGATCAAGAGACCCAGTACTTC.

The chain uses TRBV18 and TRBJ2-7; D is unresolved. Germline loops: CDR1 KGHSH, CDR2 LQKENI. The CDR3 totals 15 residues. V lost 3 bases and J 2 bases, leaving 14 bases between the germline ends. The CDR3 DNA reads TGTGCCAGCTCACCTGACCAAGGACCGACCTACGAGCAGTACTTC. Its protein is CASSPDQGPTYEQYF.

The chain carries TRBV29-1 and TRBJ2-5; D assignment may be TRBD1 or TRBD2 (5 bases each). The germline gives CDR1 SQVTM, CDR2 ANQGSEA. This CDR3 spans 13 amino acids. The germline V and J ends were trimmed by 6 bases and 5 bases, with 16 bases remaining between them. In DNA, the CDR3 is TGCAGCGTGCACGACTGGGGGTGGGAGACCCAGTACTTC. This gives the protein CSVHDWGWETQYF.

Only a few counts were recorded for this clonotype. This CDR3 reads CASSQEVVASETYNEQFF. The CDR3 nucleotides read TGCGCCAGCAGCCAAGAGGTCGTAGCGTCCGAGACCTACAATGAGCAGTTCTTC. The chain uses TRBV4-3 and TRBJ2-1, with D perhaps matching TRBD2 (5 bases). Germline values: CDR1 LGHNA, CDR2 YSLEER. V gave up 0 bases and J gave up 2 bases, with 17 bases separating them. This CDR3 is built from 18 residues.

The chain carries TRBV29-1 and TRBJ2-4, with D unresolved. Per germline, CDR1 SQVTM and CDR2 ANQGSEA. This CDR3 contains 16 residues. The V end lost 0 bases, the J end lost 7 bases, and 19 bases lay between the germline ends. The CDR3 is CSVEDQEFPDHNIQYF. CDR3 coding DNA: TGCAGCGTTGAAGATCAGGAATTCCCGGACCACAACATTCAGTACTTC.

The chain carries TRBV20-1 and TRBJ2-2; 10 bases map to TRBD1. The germline V gene has CDR1 DFQATT and CDR2 SNEGSKA (reference sequence). With 6 bases clipped from V and 3 bases from J, the junction kept 4 bases outside the gene matches. The CDR3 is made up of 14 amino acids. CDR3 sequence: CSAMGTGDTGELFF. The CDR3 nucleotides are TGCAGTGCAATGGGGACAGGGGACACCGGGGAGCTGTTTTTT.

This clonotype appeared a few times. The rearrangement uses TRBV7-7 and TRBJ2-2; D is unclear. Germline V gene lookup returns CDR1 SSHAT and CDR2 FNYEAQ (reference sequence). The V and J ends lost 5 bases and 2 bases respectively, with 12 bases between them. The CDR3 loop spans 15 amino acids. The CDR3 is CASSPPNFNTGELFF. The CDR3 DNA reads as TGTGCCAGCAGCCCCCCAAACTTCAACACCGGGGAGCTGTTTTTT.